A selection of T cell receptor beta chains follows, all from one sample in a study of glioma-infiltrating T cells after dendritic cell vaccination. The repertoire was sequenced with immunoSEQ multiplex PCR; TCRdb's copy has only in-frame clones and lacks some. The sample gives around 83,000 clones, roughly 85% of which show up once; about 8.5% is in the top ten. The specimen was blood, collected after dendritic cell vaccination. The receptors shown here come from a human donor with glioblastoma. The CDR3 runs from the conserved cysteine through the conserved F or W. The D gene is left open where the match is weak.

j_gene | v_gene | d_gene | len | CDR3aa
TRBJ1-3 | TRBV2 | - | 13 | CASSGGYGNTIYF
TRBJ1-2 | TRBV4-1 | - | 14 | CASSQGDRNYGYTF
TRBJ2-3 | TRBV4-1 | - | 16 | CASSQEKWGGTDTQYF
TRBJ2-7 | TRBV29-1 | TRBD1 | 15 | CSVEERDRISYEQYF
TRBJ1-5 | TRBV4-2 | TRBD1 | 16 | CASSQETGGSIKPQHF
TRBJ1-2 | TRBV7-9 | - | 18 | CASSLGSRRGARQWGYTF
TRBJ2-7 | TRBV25-1 | TRBD1 | 16 | CASSENRDRLAYEQYF
TRBJ2-6 | TRBV7-9 | TRBD1 | 15 | CASSTDRAGANVLTF
TRBJ2-5 | TRBV7-9 | - | 15 | CASSHSGGHQETQYF
TRBJ2-5 | TRBV7-6 | - | 15 | CASSSPQQGRETQYF
TRBJ2-3 | TRBV28 | TRBD1 | 16 | CASSLFDRDGTDTQYF
TRBJ1-2 | TRBV4-2 | - | 14 | CASSQLGQAPGYTF
TRBJ2-1 | TRBV9 | - | 16 | CASSVVPRERYNEQFF
TRBJ1-2 | TRBV6-5 | - | 14 | CASSEQFTGRGYTF
TRBJ2-2 | TRBV27 | TRBD2 | 14 | CATNSAGGHGELFF
TRBJ2-7 | TRBV28 | - | 15 | CASSYLGGDLYEQYF
TRBJ1-1 | TRBV5-4 | - | 15 | CASSRNPTMNTEAFF
TRBJ1-3 | TRBV9 | TRBD1 | 17 | CASSAPGQSNSGNTIYF
TRBJ2-5 | TRBV10-2 | TRBD2 | 15 | CASRSLAGPEETQYF
TRBJ2-5 | TRBV19 | TRBD1 | 15 | CASSPPAGGWETQYF